This T cell receptor (beta chain) emerged from a study of blood T cell repertoires in COVID-19. For the study at large: Some COVID-19 samples were acute and others convalescent; all came from the United States, Italy and Spain.

The method was immunoSEQ multiplex PCR; TCRdb's version includes in-frame clones alone and lacks a portion of them. The sample yields fewer than 250,000 clones, 80% to 90% seen once. Germline-derived CDR1 and CDR2 are ENHRY and SYGVKD. The ends were cut back, 2 bases at V and 1 base at J, with 15 bases in the middle. The CDR3 loop spans 16 amino acids. In Seattle, patients joined the study during active infection and were tracked longitudinally. The sequenced sample was peripheral blood. The rearrangement joins TRBV10-3 to TRBJ2-7; TRBD2 is a possible D gene (5 bases). The clonotype was recovered from a man aged 30 to 39 with COVID-19, enrolled during active disease. The CDR3 loop reads CAISEQRGFSSYEQYF. DNA for the CDR3: TGTGCCATCAGTGAGCAACGGGGTTTCAGTTCCTACGAGCAGTACTTC.